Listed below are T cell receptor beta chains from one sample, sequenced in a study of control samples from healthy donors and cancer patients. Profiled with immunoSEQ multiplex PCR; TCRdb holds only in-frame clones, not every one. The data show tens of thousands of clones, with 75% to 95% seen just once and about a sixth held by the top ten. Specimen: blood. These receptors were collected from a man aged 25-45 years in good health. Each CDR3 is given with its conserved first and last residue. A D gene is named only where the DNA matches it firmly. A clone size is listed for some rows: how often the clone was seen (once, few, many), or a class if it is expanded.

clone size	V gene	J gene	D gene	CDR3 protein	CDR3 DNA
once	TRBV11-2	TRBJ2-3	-	CASSFFGVTDTQYF	TGTGCCAGCAGCTTTTTCGGGGTCACAGATACGCAGTATTTT
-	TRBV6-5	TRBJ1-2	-	CASSYSNNVRLGYTF	TGTGCCAGCAGTTACTCGAATAATGTGCGTCTCGGCTACACCTTC
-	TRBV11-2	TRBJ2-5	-	CASSFSPIRGRQETQYF	TGTGCCAGCAGCTTCTCACCGATTAGGGGACGCCAAGAGACCCAGTACTTC
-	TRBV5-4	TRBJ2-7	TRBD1	CASSSAGQGNEQYF	TGTGCCAGCAGCTCTGCCGGACAGGGCAACGAGCAGTACTTC
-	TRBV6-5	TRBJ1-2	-	CASRENRVYGYTF	TGTGCCAGCAGGGAGAACAGGGTCTATGGCTACACCTTC
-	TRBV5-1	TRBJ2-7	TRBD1	CASSLGLLQGAYEQYF	TGCGCCAGCAGCTTGGGGCTCCTACAGGGGGCCTACGAGCAGTACTTC
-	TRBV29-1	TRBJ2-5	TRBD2	CSVDSSGDWTQYF	TGCAGCGTTGATTCTAGCGGTGATTGGACCCAGTACTTC
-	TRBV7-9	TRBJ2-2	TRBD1	CASSPRDRGPPGELFF	TGTGCCAGCAGCCCCAGGGACAGGGGGCCACCCGGGGAGCTGTTTTTT
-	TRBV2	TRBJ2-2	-	CASSEPRDFLSLPLRTGELFF	TGTGCCAGCAGTGAACCGCGGGACTTTTTGAGCCTACCCCTCCGCACCGGGGAGCTGTTTTTT
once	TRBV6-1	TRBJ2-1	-	CASSEIYPREQFF	TGTGCCAGCAGTGAAATCTATCCTCGGGAGCAGTTCTTC
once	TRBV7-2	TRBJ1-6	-	CASSLGGNSPLHF	TGTGCCAGCAGCTTAGGCGGTAATTCACCCCTCCACTTT
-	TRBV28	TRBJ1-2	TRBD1	CASSFSQGRYGYTF	TGTGCCAGCAGTTTTTCACAGGGGAGATATGGCTACACCTTC